This entry concerns a single T cell receptor (beta chain). The antigen remains undetermined. The record originates from a study of response to subunit inactivated influenza vaccine. Study-wide points: Few additional T cells are recruited per seasonal influenza vaccination, authors suggested.

Each CDR3 protein gets one entry after TCRdb re-called the RT-PCR reads with MiXCR. The sample has 800,000 to 1,000,000 distinct CDR3 sequences, over 20% seen once. The germline CDR1 and CDR2 sequences are SGHRS and YFSETQ. Trimming took 3 bases from V and 8 from J, leaving 14 bases between them. The CDR3 length is 13 residues. The receptor was isolated from a man between 50 and 59 years old who received an inactivated influenza vaccine. This sample comprised PBMCs from blood, obtained roughly 5 days after vaccination. This chain joins TRBV5-1 and TRBJ1-1; D not resolved. CDR3 protein: CASSYYLGNEAFF. CDR3 DNA sequence: TGCGCCAGCAGCTACTATCTGGGAAACGAAGCTTTCTTT.